What follows are 6 T cell receptor beta chains derived from one specimen sequenced in a study of human T cells and chemical hapten exposure listed by TCRdb under 2021. To prepare the library, RACE was applied. The instrument was a NextSeq 500. The public reads were reanalyzed by TCRdb: fastp trimming at Q25, MiXCR alignment, in-frame beta chains only. Entries are consolidated by CDR3 protein sequence, retaining the most common genes and DNA. This sample comprises about 84,000 distinct CDR3 sequences, about a tenth of them detected only once. The ten top clones hold about 3.5% of the sample. This sample's time point label indicates: patch test 3, about 24 weeks after DPC sensitization. The sample's treatment or condition, from its label and the paper: therapeutic diphenylcyclopropenone sensitization with weekly scalp DPC. Sequenced here: whole blood, sampled in connection with sensitization to the hapten diphenylcyclopropenone (DPC). These receptors were taken from a woman aged 45-65 years with alopecia areata. Some clones in this sample may be carry-over from other donors' samples.

This chain uses TRBV7-6 with TRBJ2-7, with 8 nucleotides matching TRBD2. V lost 6 bases and J lost 3; bases outside the gene matches: 7. Germline CDR1 SGHVS, CDR2 FNYEAQ. The CDR3 contains 14 residues. The CDR3 spells CASRGGTSDYEQYF. The CDR3 region has the DNA TGTGCCAGCAGGGGCGGGACTAGTGACTACGAGCAGTACTTC.

This clonotype was picked up many times. The CDR3 region is CATQGGTRSYNEQFF. The CDR3 nucleotides are TGTGCCACTCAAGGCGGGACACGATCCTACAATGAGCAGTTCTTC. The chain carries TRBV28 and TRBJ2-1; D assignment may be TRBD1 or TRBD2 (6 bases each). Trimming shortened V by 10 bases and J by 1 base, and 17 bases separated the two germline ends. This CDR3 spans 15 amino acids. Germline CDR1 is MDHEN and CDR2 is SYDVKM.

This clonotype was found many times. The rearrangement links TRBV6-2 or TRBV6-3 to TRBJ2-7; D is possibly TRBD2 (5 bases). This CDR3 region has 15 residues. Between the trimmed V and J ends, which lost 0 bases and 3 bases, there was a span of 12 bases. CDR1 MNHEY and CDR2 SVGEGT come from the germline V gene. CDR3 residues: CASSYSRAVYYEQYF. The CDR3 coding sequence is TGTGCCAGCAGTTACTCGCGGGCGGTATACTACGAGCAGTACTTC.

V and J are TRBV7-6 and TRBJ2-2, with TRBD2 matching 13 bases. This CDR3 comprises 16 residues. Germline values: CDR1 SGHVS, CDR2 FNYEAQ. V lost 5 bases to trimming and J lost 6 bases; unmatched junction nucleotides: 6. For the CDR3, the DNA is TGTGCCAGCAGCATACTAGCGGGAGGGAATGCCGGGGAGCTGTTTTTT. Amino acids: CASSILAGGNAGELFF.

The CDR3 is CASSQTGLADNEQFF. The CDR3 DNA is TGTGCCAGCTCACAAACGGGACTAGCGGACAATGAGCAGTTCTTC. The V call is TRBV18, the J call TRBJ2-1; 11 bases agree with TRBD2. The CDR3 spans 15 residues. The V gene's germline CDR1 is KGHSH and CDR2 LQKENI. With 4 bases clipped from V and 5 bases from J, the junction kept 4 bases outside the gene matches. Full variable domain (rest looked up from reference TRBV18 and TRBJ2-1): NAGVMQNPRHLVRRRGQEARLRCSPMKGHSHVYWYRQLPEEGLKFMVYLQKENIIDESGMPKERFSAEFPKEGPSILRIQQVVRGDSAAYFCASSQTGLADNEQFFGPGTRLTVL.

This clonotype occurred many times. CDR3 loop: CASIPAGQNTEAFF. CDR3 coding DNA: TGTGCCAGCATCCCGGCTGGACAGAACACTGAAGCTTTCTTT. V gene TRBV27 combines with J gene TRBJ1-1; D is possibly TRBD1 (5 bases). In germline, CDR1 is MNHEY, CDR2 SMNVEV (reference sequence). The CDR3 totals 14 residues. V was cut by 7 bases and J by 1 base, with 13 bases left in between.